This T cell receptor beta chain was obtained from a study of blood T cell repertoires in COVID-19. At the level of the study: The United States, Italy and Spain supplied acute and convalescent COVID-19 samples. Sources were T cells, B-cell-depleted T cells, or PBMCs; the material itself was cDNA or gDNA.

The CDR3 has 15 amino acids. Germline trimming cut 0 bases from V and 8 bases from J; bases unmatched to any gene: 5. Per germline, CDR1 SGHKS and CDR2 YYEKEE (reference sequence). Some clones are missing from TCRdb's copy, which holds only in-frame ones; the method was immunoSEQ multiplex PCR. The sample contains fewer than 130,000 clones, about 85% of which appear only once. The receptor's source is a human donor in a cohort sampled during active COVID-19. V gene TRBV5-5 combines with J gene TRBJ1-4, with 9 bases lining up with TRBD1. The sample comprised peripheral blood. The CDR3 DNA follows: TGTGCCAGCAGCTTGGGACAGGGGGAGGCCGAAAAACTGTTTTTT. Translation gives CASSLGQGEAEKLFF.